This passage covers 3 T cell receptor beta chains from one sample sequenced in a study of blood T cell repertoires in COVID-19. TCRdb's copy holds only in-frame clones and misses some; the assay was immunoSEQ multiplex PCR. The sample includes around 280,000 clones, 87% of them seen just once. Input material: PBMCs or T cells enriched from blood (not recorded which). The source is a woman in her thirties or forties who had recovered from COVID-19.

As concerns this clone: This sample includes further DNA sequences coding for the same CDR3. The V call is TRBV10-3, the J call TRBJ1-1; possibly TRBD1 for D (5 bases). The CDR3 has 13 residues. V lost 2 bases and J lost 3, with 7 bases in between. Germline values: CDR1 ENHRY, CDR2 SYGVKD. CDR3 sequence (DNA): TGTGCCATCAGTGAGCAAGGGGACACTGAAGCTTTCTTT. The encoded protein is CAISEQGDTEAFF.

Here the CDR3 reads CASSPRTGLTPYNEQFF. CDR3 sequence (DNA): TGTGCCAGCAGTCCGCGGACAGGCCTCACCCCCTACAATGAGCAGTTCTTC. J is TRBJ2-1 and V is TRBV27; 7 positions agree with TRBD1. After removal of 5 bases from V and 2 bases from J, the junction contained 12 bases not matched to a gene. Germline lookup yields CDR1 MNHEY and CDR2 SMNVEV (reference sequence). The CDR3 runs 17 residues.

This chain joins TRBV6-5 and TRBJ2-1; D not resolved. V shed 9 bases and J shed 1 base, with 10 bases lying between them. There are 13 residues in the CDR3. The germline V gene encodes CDR1 MNHEY and CDR2 SVGAGI. The CDR3 sequence: CASTATSYNEQFF. CDR3 nucleotide sequence: TGTGCCAGTACCGCGACTTCCTACAATGAGCAGTTCTTC.